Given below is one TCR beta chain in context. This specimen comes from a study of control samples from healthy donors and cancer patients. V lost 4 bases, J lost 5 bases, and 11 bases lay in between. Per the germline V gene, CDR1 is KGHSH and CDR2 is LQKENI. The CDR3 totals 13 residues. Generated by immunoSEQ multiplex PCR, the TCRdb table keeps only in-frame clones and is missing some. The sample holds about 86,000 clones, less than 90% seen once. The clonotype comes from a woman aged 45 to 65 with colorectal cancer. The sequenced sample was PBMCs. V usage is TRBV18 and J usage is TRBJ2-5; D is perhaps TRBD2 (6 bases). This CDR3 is CASSRTSFETQYF. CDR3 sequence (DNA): TGTGCCAGCTCACGAACTAGCTTTGAGACCCAGTACTTC. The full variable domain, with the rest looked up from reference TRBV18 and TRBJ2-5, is NAGVMQNPRHLVRRRGQEARLRCSPMKGHSHVYWYRQLPEEGLKFMVYLQKENIIDESGMPKERFSAEFPKEGPSILRIQQVVRGDSAAYFCASSRTSFETQYFGPGTRLLVL.